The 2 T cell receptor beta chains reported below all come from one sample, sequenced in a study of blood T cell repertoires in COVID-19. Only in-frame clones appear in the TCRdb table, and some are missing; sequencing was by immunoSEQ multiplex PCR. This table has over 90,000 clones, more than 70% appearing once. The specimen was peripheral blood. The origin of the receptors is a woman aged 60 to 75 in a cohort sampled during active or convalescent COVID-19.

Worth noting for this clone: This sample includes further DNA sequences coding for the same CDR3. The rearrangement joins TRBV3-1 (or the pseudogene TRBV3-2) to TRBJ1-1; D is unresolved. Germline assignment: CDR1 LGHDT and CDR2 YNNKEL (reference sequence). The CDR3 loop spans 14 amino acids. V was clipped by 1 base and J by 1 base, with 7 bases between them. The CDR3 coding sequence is TGTGCCAGCAGCCAAGGGCCGGGGAACACTGAAGCTTTCTTT. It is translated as CASSQGPGNTEAFF.

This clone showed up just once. The CDR3 reads CASSFSARDRYF. The CDR3 DNA sequence: TGTGCCAGCAGTTTTTCGGCCCGGGACAGGTACTTC. The V call is TRBV28, the J call TRBJ2-7; TRBD1 agrees at 7 bases. Trimming took 3 bases from V and 12 from J; bases not matched to a gene: 8. CDR3 size: 12 residues. Germline V CDR1 and CDR2: MDHEN, SYDVKM.